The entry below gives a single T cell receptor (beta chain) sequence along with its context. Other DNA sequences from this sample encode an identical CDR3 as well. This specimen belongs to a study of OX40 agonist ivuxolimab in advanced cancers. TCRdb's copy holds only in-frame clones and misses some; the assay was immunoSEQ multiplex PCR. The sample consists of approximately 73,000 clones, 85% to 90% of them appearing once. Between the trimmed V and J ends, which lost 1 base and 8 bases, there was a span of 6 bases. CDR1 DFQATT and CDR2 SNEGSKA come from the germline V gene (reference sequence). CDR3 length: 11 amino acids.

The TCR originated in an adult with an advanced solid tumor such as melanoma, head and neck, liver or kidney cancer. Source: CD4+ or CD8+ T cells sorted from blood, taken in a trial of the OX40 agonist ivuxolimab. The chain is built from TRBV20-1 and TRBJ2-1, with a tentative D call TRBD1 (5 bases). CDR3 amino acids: CSARGGDEQFF. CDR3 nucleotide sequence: TGCAGTGCTAGAGGGGGCGATGAGCAGTTCTTC.